This TCR beta chain stems from a study of T cell responses to AZD1222 COVID-19 vaccine. The germline V gene has CDR1 SGDLS and CDR2 YYNGEE. The ends lost 3 bases at V and 0 bases at J; junction bases unmatched: 6. The CDR3 is 16 amino acids. Only in-frame clones appear in the TCRdb table, and some are missing; sequencing was by immunoSEQ multiplex PCR. The sample has some 110,000 clones, 82% seen once. A single count supports this clone. V and J are TRBV9 and TRBJ2-3, with 8 bases lining up with TRBD2. This TCR was sampled from an adult in good health. The sample consisted of peripheral blood, taken on day 0 of AZD1222 vaccination. CDR3 residues: CASSDSSGASTDTQYF. The CDR3 DNA sequence: TGTGCCAGCAGCGATAGTAGCGGGGCAAGCACAGATACGCAGTATTTT.